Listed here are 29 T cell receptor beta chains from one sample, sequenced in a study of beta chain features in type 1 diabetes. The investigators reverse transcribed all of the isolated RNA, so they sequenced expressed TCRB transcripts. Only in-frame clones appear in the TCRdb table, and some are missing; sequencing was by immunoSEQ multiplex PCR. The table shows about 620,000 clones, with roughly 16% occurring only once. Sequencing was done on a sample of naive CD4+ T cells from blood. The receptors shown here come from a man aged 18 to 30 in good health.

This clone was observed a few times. The CDR3: CASSSRDRGYEQYF. In DNA, the CDR3 is TGCGCCAGCAGCTCCCGGGACAGGGGATACGAGCAGTACTTC. The V gene is TRBV4-3, the J gene TRBJ2-7; 10 bases line up with TRBD1. This CDR3 is built from 14 residues. The V and J ends lost 5 bases and 4 bases, in that order; junction bases with no gene match: 5. Germline CDR1 and CDR2: LGHNA and YSLEER.

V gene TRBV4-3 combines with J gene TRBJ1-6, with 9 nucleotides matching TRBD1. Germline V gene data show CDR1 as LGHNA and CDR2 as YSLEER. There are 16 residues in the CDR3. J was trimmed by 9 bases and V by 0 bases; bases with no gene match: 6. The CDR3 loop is CASSQEAGQGFSPLHF. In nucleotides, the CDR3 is TGCGCCAGCAGCCAAGAGGCGGGACAGGGATTTTCACCCCTCCACTTT.

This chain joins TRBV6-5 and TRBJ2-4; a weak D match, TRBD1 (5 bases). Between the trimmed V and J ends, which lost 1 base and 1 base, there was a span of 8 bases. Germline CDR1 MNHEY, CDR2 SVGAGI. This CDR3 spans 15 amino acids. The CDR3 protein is CASSYYQGAKNIQYF. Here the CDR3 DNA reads TGTGCCAGCAGTTACTATCAGGGTGCCAAAAACATTCAGTACTTC.

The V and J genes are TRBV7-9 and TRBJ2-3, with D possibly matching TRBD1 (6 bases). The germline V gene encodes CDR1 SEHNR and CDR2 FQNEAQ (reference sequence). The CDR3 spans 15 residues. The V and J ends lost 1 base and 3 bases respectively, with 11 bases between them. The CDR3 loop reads CASSLGQAVTDTQYF. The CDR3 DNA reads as TGTGCCAGCAGCTTAGGACAGGCGGTGACAGATACGCAGTATTTT.

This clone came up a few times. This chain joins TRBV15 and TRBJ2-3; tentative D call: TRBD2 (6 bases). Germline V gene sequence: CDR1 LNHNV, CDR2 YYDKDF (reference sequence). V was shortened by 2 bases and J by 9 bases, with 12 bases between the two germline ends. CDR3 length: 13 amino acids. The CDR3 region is CATSRSEGYTQYF. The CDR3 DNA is TGTGCCACCAGCAGATCGGAGGGGTACACGCAGTATTTT.

The CDR3 bases are TGCGCCAGCAGCCAAGATCGGGGAACCAAAAACATTCAGTACTTC. Its protein is CASSQDRGTKNIQYF. The chain combines TRBV4-3 with TRBJ2-4; D perhaps matches TRBD2 (5 bases). The CDR3 contains 15 residues. Germline assignment: CDR1 LGHNA and CDR2 YSLEER. V lost 0 bases to trimming and J lost 2 bases, with 8 bases between them.

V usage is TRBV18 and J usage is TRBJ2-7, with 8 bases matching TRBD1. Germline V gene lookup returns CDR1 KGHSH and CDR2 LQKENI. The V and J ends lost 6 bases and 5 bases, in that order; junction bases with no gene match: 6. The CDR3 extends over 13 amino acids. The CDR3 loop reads CASSIGQGNEQYF. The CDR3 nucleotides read TGTGCCAGCTCTATCGGACAGGGTAACGAGCAGTACTTC.

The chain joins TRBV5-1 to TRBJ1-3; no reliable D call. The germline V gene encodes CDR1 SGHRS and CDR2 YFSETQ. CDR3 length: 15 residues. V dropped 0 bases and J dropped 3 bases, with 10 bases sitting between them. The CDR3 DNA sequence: TGCGCCAGCAGCTTGGTTTCTGCGATTGGAAACACCATATATTTT. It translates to CASSLVSAIGNTIYF.

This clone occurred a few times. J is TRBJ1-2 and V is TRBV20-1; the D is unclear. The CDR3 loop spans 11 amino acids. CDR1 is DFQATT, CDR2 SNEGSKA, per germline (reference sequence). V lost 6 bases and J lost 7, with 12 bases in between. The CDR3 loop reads CSAPLTSGYTF. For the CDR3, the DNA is TGCAGTGCACCGTTAACGAGTGGCTACACCTTC.

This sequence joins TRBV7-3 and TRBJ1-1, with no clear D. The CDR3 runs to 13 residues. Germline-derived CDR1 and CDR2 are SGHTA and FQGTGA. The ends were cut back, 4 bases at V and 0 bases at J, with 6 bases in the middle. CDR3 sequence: CASSSQLNTEAFF. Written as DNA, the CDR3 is TGTGCCAGCAGCTCGCAGTTGAACACTGAAGCTTTCTTT.

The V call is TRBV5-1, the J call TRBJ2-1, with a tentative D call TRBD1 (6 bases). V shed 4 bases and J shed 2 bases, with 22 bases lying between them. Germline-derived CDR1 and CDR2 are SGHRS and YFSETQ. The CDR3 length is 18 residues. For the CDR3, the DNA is TGCGCCAGCAGCACCGGGTGGGGGCACCAACCCCCCTACAATGAGCAGTTCTTC. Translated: CASSTGWGHQPPYNEQFF. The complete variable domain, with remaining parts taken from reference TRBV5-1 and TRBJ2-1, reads KAGVTQTPRYLIKTRGQQVTLSCSPISGHRSVSWYQQTPGQGLQFLFEYFSETQRNKGNFPGRFSGRQFSNSRSEMNVSTLELGDSALYLCASSTGWGHQPPYNEQFFGPGTRLTVL.

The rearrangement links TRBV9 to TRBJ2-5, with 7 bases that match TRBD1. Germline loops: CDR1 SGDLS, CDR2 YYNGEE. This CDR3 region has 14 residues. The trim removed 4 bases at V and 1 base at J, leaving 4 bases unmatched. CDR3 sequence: CASSSRQGQETQYF. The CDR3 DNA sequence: TGTGCCAGCAGCTCCCGACAGGGCCAAGAGACCCAGTACTTC. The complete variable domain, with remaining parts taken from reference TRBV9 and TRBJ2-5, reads DSGVTQTPKHLITATGQRVTLRCSPRSGDLSVYWYQQSLDQGLQFLIQYYNGEERAKGNILERFSAQQFPDLHSELNLSSLELGDSALYFCASSSRQGQETQYFGPGTRLLVL.

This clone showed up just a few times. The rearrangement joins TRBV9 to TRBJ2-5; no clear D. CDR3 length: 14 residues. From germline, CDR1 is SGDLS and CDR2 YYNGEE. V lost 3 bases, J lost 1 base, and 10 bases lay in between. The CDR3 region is CASSADTFQETQYF. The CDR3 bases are TGTGCCAGCAGCGCCGACACGTTCCAAGAGACCCAGTACTTC.

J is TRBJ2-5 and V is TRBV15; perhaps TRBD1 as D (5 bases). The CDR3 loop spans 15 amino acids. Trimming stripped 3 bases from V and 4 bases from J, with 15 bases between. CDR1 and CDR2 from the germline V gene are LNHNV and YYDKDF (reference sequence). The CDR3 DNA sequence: TGTGCCACCAGCAGCCAGGGAATAAGGGGAGAGACCCAGTACTTC. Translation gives CATSSQGIRGETQYF.

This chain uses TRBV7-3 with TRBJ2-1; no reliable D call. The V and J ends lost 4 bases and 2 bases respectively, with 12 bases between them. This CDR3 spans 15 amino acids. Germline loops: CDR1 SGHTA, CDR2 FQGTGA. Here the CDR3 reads CASSSIVSAYNEQFF. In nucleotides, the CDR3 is TGTGCCAGCAGCTCTATCGTCTCAGCCTACAATGAGCAGTTCTTC.

The CDR3 sequence is CAISNSGGAATEAFF. The CDR3, as DNA: TGTGCCATCAGCAACAGCGGGGGGGCGGCCACTGAAGCTTTCTTT. The V gene is TRBV10-3, the J gene TRBJ1-1; TRBD1 might be the D (6 bases). The CDR3 length is 15 residues. V gave up 6 bases and J gave up 4 bases, with 18 bases separating them. Germline V CDR1 and CDR2: ENHRY, SYGVKD.

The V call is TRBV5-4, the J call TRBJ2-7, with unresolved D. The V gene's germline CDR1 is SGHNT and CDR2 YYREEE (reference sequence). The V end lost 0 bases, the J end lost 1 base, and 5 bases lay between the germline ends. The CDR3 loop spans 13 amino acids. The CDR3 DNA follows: TGTGCCAGCAGCTTGGTAACTTCCTACGAGCAGTACTTC. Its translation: CASSLVTSYEQYF.

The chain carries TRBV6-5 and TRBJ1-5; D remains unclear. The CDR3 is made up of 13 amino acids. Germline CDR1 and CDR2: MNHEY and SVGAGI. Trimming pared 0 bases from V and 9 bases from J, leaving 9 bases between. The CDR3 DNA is TGTGCCAGCAGTTACTCTTATGGTCGGCCCCAGCATTTT. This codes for CASSYSYGRPQHF.

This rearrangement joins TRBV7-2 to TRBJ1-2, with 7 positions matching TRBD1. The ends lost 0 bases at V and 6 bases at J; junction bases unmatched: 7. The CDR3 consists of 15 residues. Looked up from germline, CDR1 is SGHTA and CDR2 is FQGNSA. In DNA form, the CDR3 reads TGTGCCAGCAGCTTAGCTCGAGGGGGCCATGATGGCTACACCTTC. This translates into CASSLARGGHDGYTF.

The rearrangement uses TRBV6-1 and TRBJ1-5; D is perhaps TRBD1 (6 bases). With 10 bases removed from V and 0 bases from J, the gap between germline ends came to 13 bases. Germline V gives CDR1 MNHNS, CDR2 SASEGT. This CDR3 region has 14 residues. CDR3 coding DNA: TGTGCCACCCTGGACAGCCATAGCAATCAGCCCCAGCATTTT. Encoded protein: CATLDSHSNQPQHF.

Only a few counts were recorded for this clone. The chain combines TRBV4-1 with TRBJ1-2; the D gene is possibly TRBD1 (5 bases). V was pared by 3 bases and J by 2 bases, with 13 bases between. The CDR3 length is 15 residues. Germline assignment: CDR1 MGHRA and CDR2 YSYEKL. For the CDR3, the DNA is TGCGCCAGCAGCCAGGGTCGACAGAGGAACTATGGCTACACCTTC. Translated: CASSQGRQRNYGYTF.

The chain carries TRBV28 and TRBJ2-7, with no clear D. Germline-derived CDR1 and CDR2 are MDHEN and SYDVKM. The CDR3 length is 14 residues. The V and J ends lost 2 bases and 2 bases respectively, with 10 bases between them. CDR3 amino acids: CASSLAHTPYEQYF. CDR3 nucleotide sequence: TGTGCCAGCAGTTTAGCCCACACACCCTACGAGCAGTACTTC.

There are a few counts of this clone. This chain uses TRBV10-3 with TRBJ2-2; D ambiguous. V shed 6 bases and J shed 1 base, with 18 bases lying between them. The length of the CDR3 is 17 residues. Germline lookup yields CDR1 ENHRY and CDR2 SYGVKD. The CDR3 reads CAIRSDTRAVNTGELFF. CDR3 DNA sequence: TGTGCCATCAGATCAGATACCCGGGCCGTGAACACCGGGGAGCTGTTTTTT.

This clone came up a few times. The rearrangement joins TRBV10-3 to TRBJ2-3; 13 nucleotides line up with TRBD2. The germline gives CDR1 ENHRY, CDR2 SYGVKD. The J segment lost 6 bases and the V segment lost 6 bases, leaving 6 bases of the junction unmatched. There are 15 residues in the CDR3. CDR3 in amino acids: CAIRPLAGGLDTQYF. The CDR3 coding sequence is TGTGCCATCAGGCCACTAGCGGGGGGGCTTGATACGCAGTATTTT.

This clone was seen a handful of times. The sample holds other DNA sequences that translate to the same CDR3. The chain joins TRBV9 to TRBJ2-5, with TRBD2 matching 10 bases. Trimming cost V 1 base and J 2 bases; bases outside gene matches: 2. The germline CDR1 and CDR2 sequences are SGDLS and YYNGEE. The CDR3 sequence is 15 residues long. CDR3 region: CASSVLAGGQETQYF. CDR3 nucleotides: TGTGCCAGCAGCGTATTAGCGGGAGGTCAAGAGACCCAGTACTTC.

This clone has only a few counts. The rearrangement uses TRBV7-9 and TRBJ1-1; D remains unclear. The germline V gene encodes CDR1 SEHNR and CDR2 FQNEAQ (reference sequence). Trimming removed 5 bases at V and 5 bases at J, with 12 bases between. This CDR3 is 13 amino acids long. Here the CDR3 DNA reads TGTGCCAGCAGCCAGACGACGGTAACTGAAGCTTTCTTT. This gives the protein CASSQTTVTEAFF. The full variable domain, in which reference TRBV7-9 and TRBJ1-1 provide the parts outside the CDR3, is DTGVSQNPRHKITKRGQNVTFRCDPISEHNRLYWYRQTLGQGPEFLTYFQNEAQLEKSRLLSDRFSAERPKGSFSTLEIQRTEQGDSAMYLCASSQTTVTEAFFGQGTRLTVV.

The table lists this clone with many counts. The CDR3 spells CASSPYSGEPYEQYF. CDR3 bases: TGTGCCAGCAGCCCCTACAGCGGGGAGCCCTACGAGCAGTACTTC. The V and J genes are TRBV21-1 and TRBJ2-7; the D segment call TRBD2 is taken from the table without a DNA check. TRBV21-1 is termed a pseudogene. This CDR3 is 15 amino acids long.

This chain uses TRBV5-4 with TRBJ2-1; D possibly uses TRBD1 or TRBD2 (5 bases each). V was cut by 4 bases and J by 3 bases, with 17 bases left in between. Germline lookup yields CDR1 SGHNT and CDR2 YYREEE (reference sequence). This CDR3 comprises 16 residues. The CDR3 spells CASSQNRDGYYNEQFF. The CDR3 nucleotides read TGTGCCAGCAGCCAAAACCGGGACGGGTACTACAATGAGCAGTTCTTC.

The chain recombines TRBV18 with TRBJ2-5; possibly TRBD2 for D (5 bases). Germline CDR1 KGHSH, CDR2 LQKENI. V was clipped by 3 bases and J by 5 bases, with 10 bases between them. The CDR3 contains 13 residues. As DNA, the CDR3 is TGTGCCAGCTCACCTCGAACGGGGGAGACCCAGTACTTC. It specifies CASSPRTGETQYF.